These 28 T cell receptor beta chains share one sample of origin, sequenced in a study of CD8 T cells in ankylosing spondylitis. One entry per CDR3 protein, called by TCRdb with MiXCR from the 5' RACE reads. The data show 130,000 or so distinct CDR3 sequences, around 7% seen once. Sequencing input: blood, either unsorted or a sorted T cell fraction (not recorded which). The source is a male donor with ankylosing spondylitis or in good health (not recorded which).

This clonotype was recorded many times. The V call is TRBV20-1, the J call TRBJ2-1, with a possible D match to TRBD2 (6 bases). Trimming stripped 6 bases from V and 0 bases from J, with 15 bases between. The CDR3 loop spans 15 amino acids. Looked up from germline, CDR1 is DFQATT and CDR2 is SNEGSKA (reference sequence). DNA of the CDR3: TGCAGTGCCTCAGGGACTCCTCGCTCCTACAATGAGCAGTTCTTC. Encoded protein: CSASGTPRSYNEQFF.

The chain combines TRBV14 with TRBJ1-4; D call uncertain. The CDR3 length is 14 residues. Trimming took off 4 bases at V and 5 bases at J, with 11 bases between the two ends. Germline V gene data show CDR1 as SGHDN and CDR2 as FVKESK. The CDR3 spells CASSPVYGNEKLFF. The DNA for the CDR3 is TGTGCCAGCAGCCCGGTGTACGGAAATGAAAAACTGTTTTTT. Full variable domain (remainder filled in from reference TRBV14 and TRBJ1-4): EAGVTQFPSHSVIEKGQTVTLRCDPISGHDNLYWYRRVMGKEIKFLLHFVKESKQDESGMPNNRFLAERTGGTYSTLKVQPAELEDSGVYFCASSPVYGNEKLFFGSGTQLSVL.

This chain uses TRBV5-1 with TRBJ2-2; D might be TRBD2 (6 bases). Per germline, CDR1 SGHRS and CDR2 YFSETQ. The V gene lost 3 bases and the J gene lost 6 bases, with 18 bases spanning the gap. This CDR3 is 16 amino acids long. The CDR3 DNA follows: TGCGCCAGCAGCTATGGCGGGGTCGGGACCGCCGGGGAGCTGTTTTTT. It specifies CASSYGGVGTAGELFF. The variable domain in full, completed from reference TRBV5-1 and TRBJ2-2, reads KAGVTQTPRYLIKTRGQQVTLSCSPISGHRSVSWYQQTPGQGLQFLFEYFSETQRNKGNFPGRFSGRQFSNSRSEMNVSTLELGDSALYLCASSYGGVGTAGELFFGEGSRLTVL.

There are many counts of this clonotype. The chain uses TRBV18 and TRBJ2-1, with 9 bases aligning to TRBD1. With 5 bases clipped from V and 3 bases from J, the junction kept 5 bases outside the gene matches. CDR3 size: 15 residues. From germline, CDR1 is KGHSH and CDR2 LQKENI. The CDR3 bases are TGTGCCAGCTCAACACAGGGGGCGGACTACAATGAGCAGTTCTTC. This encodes CASSTQGADYNEQFF.

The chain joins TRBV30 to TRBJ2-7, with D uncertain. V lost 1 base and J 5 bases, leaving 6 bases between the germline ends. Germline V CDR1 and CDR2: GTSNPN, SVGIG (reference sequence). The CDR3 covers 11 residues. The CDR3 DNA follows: TGTGCCTGGAGTGCTCGTCACGAGCAGTACTTC. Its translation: CAWSARHEQYF.

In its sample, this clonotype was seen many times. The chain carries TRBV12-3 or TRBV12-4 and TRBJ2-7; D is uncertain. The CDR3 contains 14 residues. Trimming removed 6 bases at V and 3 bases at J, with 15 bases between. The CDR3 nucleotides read TGTGCCAGCAGCCTCTCGTGGTCCAACTACGAGCAGTACTTC. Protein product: CASSLSWSNYEQYF.

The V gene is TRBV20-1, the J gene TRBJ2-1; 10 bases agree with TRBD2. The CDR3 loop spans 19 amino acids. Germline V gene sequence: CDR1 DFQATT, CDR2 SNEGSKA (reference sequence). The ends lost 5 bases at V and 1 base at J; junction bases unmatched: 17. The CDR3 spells CSASPLEIAGGRSYNEQFF. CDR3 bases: TGCAGTGCTTCCCCACTCGAAATAGCGGGGGGACGTTCCTACAATGAGCAGTTCTTC.

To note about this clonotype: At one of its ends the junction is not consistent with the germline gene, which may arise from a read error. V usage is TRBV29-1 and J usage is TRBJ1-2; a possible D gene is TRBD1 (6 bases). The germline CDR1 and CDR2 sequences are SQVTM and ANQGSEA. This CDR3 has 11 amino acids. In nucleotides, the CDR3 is TGCAGCGCAAGTTCAGGGGTGGCCTATTCCTTC. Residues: CSASSGVAYSF.

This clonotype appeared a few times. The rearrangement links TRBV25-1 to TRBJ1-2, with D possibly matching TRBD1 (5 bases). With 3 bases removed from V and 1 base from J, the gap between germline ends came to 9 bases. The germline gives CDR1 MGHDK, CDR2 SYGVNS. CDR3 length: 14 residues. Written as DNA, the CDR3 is TGTGCCAGCAGTGATATCAGGGATAACTATGGCTACACCTTC. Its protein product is CASSDIRDNYGYTF.

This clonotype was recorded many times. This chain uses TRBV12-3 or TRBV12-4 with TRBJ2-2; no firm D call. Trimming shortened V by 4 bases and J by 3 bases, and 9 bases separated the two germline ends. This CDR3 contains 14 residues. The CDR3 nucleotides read TGTGCCAGCAGTTGGTTGCACGACACCGGGGAGCTGTTTTTT. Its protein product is CASSWLHDTGELFF.

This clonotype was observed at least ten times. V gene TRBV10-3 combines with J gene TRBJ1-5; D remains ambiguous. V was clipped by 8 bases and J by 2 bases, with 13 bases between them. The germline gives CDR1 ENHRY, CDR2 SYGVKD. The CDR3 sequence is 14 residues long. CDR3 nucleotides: TGTGCCATCCGGGCAAGCGACGGCAATCAGCCCCAGCATTTT. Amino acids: CAIRASDGNQPQHF.

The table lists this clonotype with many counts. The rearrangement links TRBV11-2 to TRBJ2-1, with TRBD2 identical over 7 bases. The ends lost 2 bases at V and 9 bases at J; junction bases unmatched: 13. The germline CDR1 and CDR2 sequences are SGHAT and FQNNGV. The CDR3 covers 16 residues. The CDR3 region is CASSLRTSWGSGEQFF. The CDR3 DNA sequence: TGTGCCAGCAGCTTACGGACTAGTTGGGGCAGCGGTGAGCAGTTCTTC.

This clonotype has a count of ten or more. CDR3 sequence (DNA): TGCGCCAGCAGCGTGAAGCGGGACAGGGGCCATCGGACTGAAGCTTTCTTT. It codes for CASSVKRDRGHRTEAFF. This chain joins TRBV5-1 and TRBJ1-1; TRBD1 matches 10 bases. CDR1 and CDR2 (germline): SGHRS, YFSETQ. The CDR3 is made up of 17 amino acids. Losses at the gene ends were 4 bases for V and 5 bases for J; bases not matched to a gene: 14.

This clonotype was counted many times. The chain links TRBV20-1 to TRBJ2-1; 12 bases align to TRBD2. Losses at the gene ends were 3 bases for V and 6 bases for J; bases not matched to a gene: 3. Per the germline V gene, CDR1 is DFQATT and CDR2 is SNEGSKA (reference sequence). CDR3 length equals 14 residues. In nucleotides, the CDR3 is TGCAGTGCTAGGACTAGCGGGAGAGGCAATGAGCAGTTCTTC. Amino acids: CSARTSGRGNEQFF.

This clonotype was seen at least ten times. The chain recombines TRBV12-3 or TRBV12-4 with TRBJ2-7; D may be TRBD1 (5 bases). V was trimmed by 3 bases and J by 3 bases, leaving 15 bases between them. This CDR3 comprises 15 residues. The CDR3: CASSFVPTVNYEQYF. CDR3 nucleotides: TGTGCCAGCAGTTTCGTTCCGACAGTTAACTACGAGCAGTACTTC.

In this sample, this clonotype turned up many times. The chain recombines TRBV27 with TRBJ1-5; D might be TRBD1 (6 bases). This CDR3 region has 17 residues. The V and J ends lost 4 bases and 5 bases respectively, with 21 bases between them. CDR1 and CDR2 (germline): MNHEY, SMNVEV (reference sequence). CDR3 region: CASSYSSGPRGHQPQHF. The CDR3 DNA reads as TGTGCCAGCAGTTATTCTTCTGGACCCCGGGGGCATCAGCCCCAGCATTTT.

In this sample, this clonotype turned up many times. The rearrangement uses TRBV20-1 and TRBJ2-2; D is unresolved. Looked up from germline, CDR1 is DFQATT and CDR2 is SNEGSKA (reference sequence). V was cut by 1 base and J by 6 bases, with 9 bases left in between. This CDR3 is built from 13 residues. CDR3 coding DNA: TGCAGTGCTAGAGCCGCTGTGGCCGGGGAGCTGTTTTTT. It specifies CSARAAVAGELFF.

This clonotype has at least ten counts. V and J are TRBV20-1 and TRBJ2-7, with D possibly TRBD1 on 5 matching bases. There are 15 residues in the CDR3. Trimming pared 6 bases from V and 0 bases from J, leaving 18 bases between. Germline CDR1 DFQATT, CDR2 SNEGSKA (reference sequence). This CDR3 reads CSASSRQLSSYEQYF. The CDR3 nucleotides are TGCAGTGCCTCCTCTAGACAGTTATCCTCCTACGAGCAGTACTTC.

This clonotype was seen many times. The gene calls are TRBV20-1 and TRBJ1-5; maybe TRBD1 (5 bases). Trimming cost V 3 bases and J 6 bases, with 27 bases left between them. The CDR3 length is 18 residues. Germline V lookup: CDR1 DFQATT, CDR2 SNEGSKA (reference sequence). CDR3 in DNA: TGCAGTGCTAGGTTGAATGGCCCTGCAGGGAAATTGGGTCAGCCCCAGCATTTT. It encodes CSARLNGPAGKLGQPQHF.

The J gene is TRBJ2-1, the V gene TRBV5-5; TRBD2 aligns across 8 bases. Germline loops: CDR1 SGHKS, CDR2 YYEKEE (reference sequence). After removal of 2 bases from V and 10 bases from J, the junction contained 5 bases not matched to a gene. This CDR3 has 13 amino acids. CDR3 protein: CASSFWLAGEQFF. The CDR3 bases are TGTGCCAGCAGCTTCTGGCTAGCGGGCGAGCAGTTCTTC.

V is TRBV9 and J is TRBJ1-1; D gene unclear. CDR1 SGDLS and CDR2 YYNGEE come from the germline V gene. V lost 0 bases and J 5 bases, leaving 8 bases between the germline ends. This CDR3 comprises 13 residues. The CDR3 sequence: CASSVEKATEAFF. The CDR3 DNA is TGTGCCAGCAGCGTAGAGAAGGCTACTGAAGCTTTCTTT.

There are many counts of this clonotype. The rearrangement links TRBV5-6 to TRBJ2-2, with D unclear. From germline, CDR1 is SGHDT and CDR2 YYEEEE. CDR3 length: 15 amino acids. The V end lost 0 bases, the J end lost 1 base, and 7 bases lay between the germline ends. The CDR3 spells CASSLATENTGELFF. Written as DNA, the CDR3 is TGTGCCAGCAGCTTGGCCACGGAGAACACCGGGGAGCTGTTTTTT. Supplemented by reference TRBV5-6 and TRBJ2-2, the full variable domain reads DAGVTQSPTHLIKTRGQQVTLRCSPKSGHDTVSWYQQALGQGPQFIFQYYEEEERQRGNFPDRFSGHQFPNYSSELNVNALLLGDSALYLCASSLATENTGELFFGEGSRLTVL.

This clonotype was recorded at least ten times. In nucleotides, the CDR3 is TGCAGCGCCTCACCGGGCCTAGCGGGAGTTCCCGAGCAGTACTTC. This gives the protein CSASPGLAGVPEQYF. The V call is TRBV29-1, the J call TRBJ2-7, with 10 bases identical to TRBD2. CDR1 is SQVTM, CDR2 ANQGSEA, per germline. J lost 6 bases, V lost 7 bases, and 15 bases had no gene match. This CDR3 region has 15 residues.

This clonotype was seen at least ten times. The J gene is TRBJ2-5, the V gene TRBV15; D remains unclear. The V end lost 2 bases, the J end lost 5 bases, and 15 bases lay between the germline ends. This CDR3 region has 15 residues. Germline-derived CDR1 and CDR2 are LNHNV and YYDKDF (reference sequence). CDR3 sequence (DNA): TGTGCCACCAGCAGACTGGAGAATAAGTGGGAGACCCAGTACTTC. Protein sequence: CATSRLENKWETQYF.

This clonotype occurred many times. This chain's CDR3 is CSARPGQRIFYEQYF. CDR3 sequence (DNA): TGCAGTGCTAGACCGGGACAGAGAATTTTCTACGAGCAGTACTTC. The chain has TRBV20-1 and TRBJ2-7, with 7 nucleotides matching TRBD1. This CDR3 has 15 residues. V was clipped by 2 bases and J by 3 bases; unmatched bases: 10. Germline assignment: CDR1 DFQATT and CDR2 SNEGSKA (reference sequence).

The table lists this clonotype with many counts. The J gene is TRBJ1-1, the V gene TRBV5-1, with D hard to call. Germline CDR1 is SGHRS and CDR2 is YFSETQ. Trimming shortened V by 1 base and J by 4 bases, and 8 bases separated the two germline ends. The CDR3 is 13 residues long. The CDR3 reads CASSLWGSTEAFF. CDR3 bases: TGCGCCAGCAGCTTGTGGGGTTCCACTGAAGCTTTCTTT.

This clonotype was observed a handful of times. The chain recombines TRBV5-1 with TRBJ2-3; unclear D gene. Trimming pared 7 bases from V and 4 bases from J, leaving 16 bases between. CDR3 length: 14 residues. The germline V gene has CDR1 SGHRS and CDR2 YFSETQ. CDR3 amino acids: CASSRAPPADTQYF. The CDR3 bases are TGCGCCAGCTCCCGGGCTCCGCCGGCAGATACGCAGTATTTT.

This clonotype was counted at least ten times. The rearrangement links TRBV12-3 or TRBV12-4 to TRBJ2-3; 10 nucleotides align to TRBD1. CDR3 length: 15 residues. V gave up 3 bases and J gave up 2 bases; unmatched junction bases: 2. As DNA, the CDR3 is TGTGCCAGCAGTTTCGGGACAGGGGTCACAGATACGCAGTATTTT. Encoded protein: CASSFGTGVTDTQYF.